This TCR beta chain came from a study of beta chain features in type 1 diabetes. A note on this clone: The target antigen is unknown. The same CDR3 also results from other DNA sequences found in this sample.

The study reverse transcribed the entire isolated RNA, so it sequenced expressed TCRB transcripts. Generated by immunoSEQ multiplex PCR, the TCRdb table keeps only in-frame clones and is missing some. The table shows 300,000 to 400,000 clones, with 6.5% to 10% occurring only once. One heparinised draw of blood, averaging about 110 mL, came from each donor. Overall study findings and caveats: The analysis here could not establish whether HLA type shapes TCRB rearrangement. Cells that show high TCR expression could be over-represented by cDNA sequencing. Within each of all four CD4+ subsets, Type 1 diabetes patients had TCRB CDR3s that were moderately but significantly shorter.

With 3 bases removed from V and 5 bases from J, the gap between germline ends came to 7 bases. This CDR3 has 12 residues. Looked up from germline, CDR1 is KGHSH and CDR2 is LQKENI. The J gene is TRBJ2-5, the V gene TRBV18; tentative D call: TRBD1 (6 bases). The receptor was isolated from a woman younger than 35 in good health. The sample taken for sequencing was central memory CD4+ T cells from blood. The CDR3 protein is CASSPQGETQYF. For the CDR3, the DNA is TGTGCCAGCTCACCCCAGGGGGAGACCCAGTACTTC. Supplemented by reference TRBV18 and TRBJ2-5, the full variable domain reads NAGVMQNPRHLVRRRGQEARLRCSPMKGHSHVYWYRQLPEEGLKFMVYLQKENIIDESGMPKERFSAEFPKEGPSILRIQQVVRGDSAAYFCASSPQGETQYFGPGTRLLVL.